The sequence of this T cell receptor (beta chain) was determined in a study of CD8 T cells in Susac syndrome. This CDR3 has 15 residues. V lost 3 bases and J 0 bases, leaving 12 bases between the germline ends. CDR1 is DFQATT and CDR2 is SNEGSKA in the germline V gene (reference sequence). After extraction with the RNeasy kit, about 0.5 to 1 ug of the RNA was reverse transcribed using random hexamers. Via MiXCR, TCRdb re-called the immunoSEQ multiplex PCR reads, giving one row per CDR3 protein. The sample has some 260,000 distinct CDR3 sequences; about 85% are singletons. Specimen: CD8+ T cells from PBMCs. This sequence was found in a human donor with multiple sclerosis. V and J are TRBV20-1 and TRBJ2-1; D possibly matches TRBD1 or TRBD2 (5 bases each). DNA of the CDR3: TGCAGTGCTAGGGGGCGGAGGAGCTCCTACAATGAGCAGTTCTTC. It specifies CSARGRRSSYNEQFF.